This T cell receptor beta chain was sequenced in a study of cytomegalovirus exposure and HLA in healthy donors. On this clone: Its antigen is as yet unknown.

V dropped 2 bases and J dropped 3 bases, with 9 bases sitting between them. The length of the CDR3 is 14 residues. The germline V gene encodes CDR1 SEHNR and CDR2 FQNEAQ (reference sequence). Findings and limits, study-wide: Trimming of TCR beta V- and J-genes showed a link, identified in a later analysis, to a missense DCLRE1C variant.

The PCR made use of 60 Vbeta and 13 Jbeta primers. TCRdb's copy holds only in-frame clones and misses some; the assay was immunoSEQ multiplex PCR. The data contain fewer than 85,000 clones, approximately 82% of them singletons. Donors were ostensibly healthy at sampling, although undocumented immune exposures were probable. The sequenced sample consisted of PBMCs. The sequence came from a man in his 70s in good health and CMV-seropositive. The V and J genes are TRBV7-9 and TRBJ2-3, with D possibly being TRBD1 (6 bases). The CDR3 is CASSLTGFTDTQYF. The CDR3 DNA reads TGTGCCAGCAGCTTAACAGGGTTTACAGATACGCAGTATTTT.